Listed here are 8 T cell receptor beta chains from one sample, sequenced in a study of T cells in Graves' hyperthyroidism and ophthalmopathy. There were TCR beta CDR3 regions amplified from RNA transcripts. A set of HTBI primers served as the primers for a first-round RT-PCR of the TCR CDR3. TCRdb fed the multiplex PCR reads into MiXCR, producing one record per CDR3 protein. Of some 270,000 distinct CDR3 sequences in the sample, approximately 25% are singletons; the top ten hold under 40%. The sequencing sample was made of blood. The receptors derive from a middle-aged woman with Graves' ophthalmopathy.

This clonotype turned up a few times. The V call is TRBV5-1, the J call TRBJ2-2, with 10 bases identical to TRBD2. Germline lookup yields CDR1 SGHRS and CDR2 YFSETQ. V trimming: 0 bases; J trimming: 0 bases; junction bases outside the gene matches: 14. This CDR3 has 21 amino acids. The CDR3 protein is CASSLDSGLAARTANTGELFF. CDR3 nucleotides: TGCGCCAGCAGCTTGGACTCCGGACTAGCGGCCCGAACCGCGAACACCGGGGAGCTGTTTTTT.

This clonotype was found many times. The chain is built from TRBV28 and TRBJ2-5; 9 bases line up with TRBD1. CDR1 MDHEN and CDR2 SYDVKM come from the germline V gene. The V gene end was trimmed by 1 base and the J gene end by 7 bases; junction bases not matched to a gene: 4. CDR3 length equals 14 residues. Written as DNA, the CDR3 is TGTGCCAGCAGTTTATCGGGACAGGGACGGACCCAGTACTTC. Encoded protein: CASSLSGQGRTQYF. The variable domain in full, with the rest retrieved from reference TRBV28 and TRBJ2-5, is DVKVTQSSRYLVKRTGEKVFLECVQDMDHENMFWYRQDPGLGLRLIYFSYDVKMKEKGDIPEGYSVSREKKERFSLILESASTNQTSMYLCASSLSGQGRTQYFGPGTRLLVL.

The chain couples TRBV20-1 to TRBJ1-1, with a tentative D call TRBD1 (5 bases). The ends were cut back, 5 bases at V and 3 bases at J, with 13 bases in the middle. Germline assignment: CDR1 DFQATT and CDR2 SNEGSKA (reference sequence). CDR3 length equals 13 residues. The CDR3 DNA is TGCAGTGCTCCGATGGGGGTCGACACTGAAGCTTTCTTT. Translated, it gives CSAPMGVDTEAFF.

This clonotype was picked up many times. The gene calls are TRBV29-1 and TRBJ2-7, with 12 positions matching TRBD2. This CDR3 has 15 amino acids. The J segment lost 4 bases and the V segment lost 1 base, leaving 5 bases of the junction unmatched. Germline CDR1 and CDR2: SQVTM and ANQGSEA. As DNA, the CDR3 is TGCAGCGTTGAAGTTCAAGGGACTAGCGGGTACGAGCAGTACTTC. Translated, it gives CSVEVQGTSGYEQYF.

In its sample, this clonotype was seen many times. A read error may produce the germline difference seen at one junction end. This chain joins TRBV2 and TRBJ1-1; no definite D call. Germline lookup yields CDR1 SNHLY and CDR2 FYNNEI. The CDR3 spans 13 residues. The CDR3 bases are TGTGCCAGCAGGGAAGCAGGACACACTGAAGCTTTCTTT. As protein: CASREAGHTEAFF.

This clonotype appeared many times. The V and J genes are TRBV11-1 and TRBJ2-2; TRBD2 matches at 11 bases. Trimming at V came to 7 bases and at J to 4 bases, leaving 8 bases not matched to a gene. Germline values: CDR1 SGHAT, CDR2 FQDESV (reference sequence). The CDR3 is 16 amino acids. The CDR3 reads CASTPTSGRGTGELFF. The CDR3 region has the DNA TGTGCCAGCACTCCCACTAGCGGGAGAGGCACCGGGGAGCTGTTTTTT. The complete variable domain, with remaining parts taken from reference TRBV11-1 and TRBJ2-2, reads EAEVAQSPRYKITEKSQAVAFWCDPISGHATLYWYRQILGQGPELLVQFQDESVVDDSQLPKDRFSAERLKGVDSTLKIQPAELGDSAMYLCASTPTSGRGTGELFFGEGSRLTVL.

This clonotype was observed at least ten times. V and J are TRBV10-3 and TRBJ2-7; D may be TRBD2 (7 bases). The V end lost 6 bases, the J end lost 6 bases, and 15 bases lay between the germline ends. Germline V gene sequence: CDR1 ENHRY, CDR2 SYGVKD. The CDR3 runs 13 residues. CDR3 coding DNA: TGTGCCATCAGCCCCACAGGGAGGGGCGAGCAGTACTTC. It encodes CAISPTGRGEQYF.

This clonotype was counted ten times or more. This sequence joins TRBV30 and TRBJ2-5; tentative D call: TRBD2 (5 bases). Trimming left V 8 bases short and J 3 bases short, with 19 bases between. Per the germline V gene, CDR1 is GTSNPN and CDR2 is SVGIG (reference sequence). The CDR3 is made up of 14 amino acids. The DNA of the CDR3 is TGTGCCCGAGGCGGGCGCGTCGGGGAAGAGACCCAGTACTTC. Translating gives CARGGRVGEETQYF.